Listed here is a single T cell receptor beta chain. Its antigen is currently unknown. The sample originates from a study of vaccination and CD4 T cells after COVID-19. Treatment denoted: roughly 10-day PBMC culture with coronavirus spike peptide pools or control peptides (ViraFEST assay). Cultured CD4+ T cells had their DNA profiled by the Oncomine TCR Beta short-read assay. TCRdb recomputed calls from the PCR reads with MiXCR, one row per CDR3 protein. The repertoire holds about 12,000 distinct CDR3 sequences, with roughly 69% as singletons. This CDR3 region has 14 residues. The germline CDR1 and CDR2 sequences are MNHEY and SMNVEV (reference sequence). V shed 6 bases, J shed 3 bases, and the junction held 6 bases outside the gene matches.

This specimen was CD4+ T cells from blood, cultured in vitro, taken before SARS-CoV-2 vaccination. The TCR sequence derives from a human donor who had recovered from COVID-19. This chain connects TRBV27 to TRBJ1-1; the match to TRBD1 covers 8 bases. In nucleotides, the CDR3 is TGTGCCAGCAGCAGGACAGGGAGGGACACTGAAGCTTTCTTT. Its protein is CASSRTGRDTEAFF.